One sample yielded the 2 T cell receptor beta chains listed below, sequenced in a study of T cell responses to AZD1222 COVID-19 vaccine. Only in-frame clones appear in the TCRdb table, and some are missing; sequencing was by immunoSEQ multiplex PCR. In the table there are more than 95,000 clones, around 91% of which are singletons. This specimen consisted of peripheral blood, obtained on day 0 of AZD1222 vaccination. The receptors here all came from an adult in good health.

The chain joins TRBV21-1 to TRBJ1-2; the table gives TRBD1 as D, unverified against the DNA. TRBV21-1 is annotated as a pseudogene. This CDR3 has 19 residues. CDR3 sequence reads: CASSKRTGVFLHIKYGYTF. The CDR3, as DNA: TGTGCCAGCAGCAAAAGGACAGGTGTTTTCCTTCATATAAAATATGGCTACACCTTC.

The chain's CDR3 is CATKTQGADTEAFF. The CDR3 DNA follows: TGTGCCACCAAGACACAGGGGGCCGACACTGAAGCTTTCTTT. This rearrangement joins TRBV15 to TRBJ1-1; TRBD1 matches 9 bases. The CDR3 contains 14 residues. Germline-derived CDR1 and CDR2 are LNHNV and YYDKDF (reference sequence). After removal of 7 bases from V and 3 bases from J, the junction contained 6 bases not matched to a gene.